The T cell receptor beta chain under discussion was sequenced for a study of shared clonotypes between healthy human individuals. Profiling relied on immunoSEQ multiplex PCR, and the TCRdb table lists in-frame clones only, not all of them. The table lists 1,100,000 or so clones, 75% to 85% of them singletons. Trimming removed 5 bases from V and 6 bases from J; junction bases left unmatched: 17. Germline V lookup: CDR1 SGHRS, CDR2 YFSETQ. This CDR3 is 16 amino acids long. The rearrangement links TRBV5-1 to TRBJ2-7; 7 bases are a match to TRBD2. The clonotype was recovered from a man aged 18 to 35 in good health. Some clones in this sample may be carry-over from other donors' samples. The specimen was memory CD4+ T cells from PBMCs. Subset given: CD45RA-negative fraction. CDR3 sequence reads: CASSGARGRASVEQYF. DNA for the CDR3: TGCGCCAGCAGTGGGGCTCGTGGGAGGGCCTCGGTCGAGCAGTACTTC.